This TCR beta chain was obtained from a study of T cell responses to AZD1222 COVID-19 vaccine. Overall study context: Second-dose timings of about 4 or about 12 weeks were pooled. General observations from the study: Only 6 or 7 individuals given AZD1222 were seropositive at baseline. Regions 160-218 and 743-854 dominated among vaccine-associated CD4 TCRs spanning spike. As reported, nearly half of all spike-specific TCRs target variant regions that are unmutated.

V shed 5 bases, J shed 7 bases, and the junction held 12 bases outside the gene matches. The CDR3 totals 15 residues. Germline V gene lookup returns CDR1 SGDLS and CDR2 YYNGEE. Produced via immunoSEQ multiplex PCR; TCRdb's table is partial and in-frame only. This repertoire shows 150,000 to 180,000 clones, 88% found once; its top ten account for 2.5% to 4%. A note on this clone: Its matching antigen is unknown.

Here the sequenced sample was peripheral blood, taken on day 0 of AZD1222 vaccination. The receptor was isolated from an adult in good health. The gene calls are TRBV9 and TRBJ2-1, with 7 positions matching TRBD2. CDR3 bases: TGTGCCAGCAGTCGTGGACTAGTTGGGGAGAATGAGCAGTTCTTC. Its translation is CASSRGLVGENEQFF.